This T cell receptor beta chain was recorded in a study of T cells in Graves' hyperthyroidism and ophthalmopathy. This clonotype was seen ten or more times. Amplified TCR beta CDR3 regions came from RNA transcripts. HTBI primers were used for first-round RT-PCR of the TCR CDR3. TCRdb used MiXCR to reprocess the multiplex PCR reads, holding one entry per CDR3 protein. Among roughly 660,000 distinct CDR3 sequences listed, roughly 17% were seen once. This CDR3 has 14 residues. Germline CDR1 reads LNHDA; CDR2 reads SQIVND (reference sequence). V was shortened by 10 bases and J by 2 bases, with 15 bases between the two germline ends.

This TCR came from a man aged 50 to 59 with Graves' hyperthyroidism. Sequencing input: blood. V and J are TRBV19 and TRBJ2-1; tentatively, D is TRBD1 (5 bases). The CDR3 sequence is CATDSIFPYNEQFF. Here the CDR3 DNA reads TGTGCCACCGACAGTATATTTCCCTACAATGAGCAGTTCTTC.